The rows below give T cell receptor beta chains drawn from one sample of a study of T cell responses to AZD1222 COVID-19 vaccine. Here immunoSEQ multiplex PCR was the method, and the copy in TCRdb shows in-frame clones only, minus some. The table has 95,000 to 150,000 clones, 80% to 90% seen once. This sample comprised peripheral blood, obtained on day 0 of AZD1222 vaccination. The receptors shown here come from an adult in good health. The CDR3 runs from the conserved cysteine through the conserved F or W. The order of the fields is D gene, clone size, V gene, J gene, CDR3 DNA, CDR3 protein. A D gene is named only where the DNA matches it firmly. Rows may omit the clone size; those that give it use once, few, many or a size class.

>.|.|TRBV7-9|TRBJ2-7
TGTGCCAGCAGCTTAGGGACAAACTACGAGCAGTACTTC
CASSLGTNYEQYF
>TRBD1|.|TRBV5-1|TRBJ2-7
TGCGCCAGCAGCTTCACCGGGACAGGGGGCAACGAGCAGTACTTC
CASSFTGTGGNEQYF
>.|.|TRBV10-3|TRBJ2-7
TGTGCCATCAGTGAGCGGTCAGATAGAGTCTACGAGCAGTACTTC
CAISERSDRVYEQYF
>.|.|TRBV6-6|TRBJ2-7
TGTGCCAGCAGTCCCCCCCGCCAGGGGGGTTCCTACGAGCAGTACTTC
CASSPPRQGGSYEQYF
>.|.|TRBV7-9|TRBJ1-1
TGTGCCAGCAGCTTAGACAGGACGAACACTGAAGCTTTCTTT
CASSLDRTNTEAFF
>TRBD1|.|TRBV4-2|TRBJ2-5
TGTGCCAGCAGCCAAGAATTTACAGGGGGCGCGAAGACCCAGTACTTC
CASSQEFTGGAKTQYF
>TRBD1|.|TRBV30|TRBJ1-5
TGTGCCTGGAAGACAGGGGGCTGGGTCAATCAGCCCCAGCATTTT
CAWKTGGWVNQPQHF
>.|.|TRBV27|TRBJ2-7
TGTGCCAGCAGTTCGTGGGGGGGCTACTCCTACGAGCAGTACTTC
CASSSWGGYSYEQYF
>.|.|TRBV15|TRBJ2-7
TGTGCCACCAGCAGTGATCGTCGAGGGGTAGGCGAGCAGTACTTC
CATSSDRRGVGEQYF
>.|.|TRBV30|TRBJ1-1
TGTGCCTGGAGTGTACAGGGGAACACTGAAGCTTTCTTT
CAWSVQGNTEAFF
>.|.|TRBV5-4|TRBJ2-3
TGTGCCAGCAGCGGCGGGACAGCGTTTATGACAGATACGCAGTATTTT
CASSGGTAFMTDTQYF
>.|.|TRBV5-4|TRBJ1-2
TGTGCCAGCCCGGTGGACTGGCCCAACTATGGCTACACCTTC
CASPVDWPNYGYTF
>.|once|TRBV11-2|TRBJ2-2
TGTGCCAGCAGCTTATACGACACCGGGGAGCTGTTTTTT
CASSLYDTGELFF
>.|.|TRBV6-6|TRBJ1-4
TGTGCCAGCAGTTACATACAGGCAACTAATGAAAAACTGTTTTTT
CASSYIQATNEKLFF
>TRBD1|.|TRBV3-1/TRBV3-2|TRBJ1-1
TGTGCCAGCAGCCAACATCGACAGGGAACCCTGGGCACTGAAGCTTTCTTT
CASSQHRQGTLGTEAFF
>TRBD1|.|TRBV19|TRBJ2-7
TGTGCCAGTAGCATAGTCCCGGGGACAGGAGTCTACGAGCAGTACTTC
CASSIVPGTGVYEQYF
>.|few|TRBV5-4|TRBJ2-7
TGTGCCAGCAGCTTGGGGGACCGTGAGTACGAGCAGTACTTC
CASSLGDREYEQYF
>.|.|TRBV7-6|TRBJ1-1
TGTGCCAGCAGCTTAGAAGGGGTGGACACTGAAGCTTTCTTT
CASSLEGVDTEAFF
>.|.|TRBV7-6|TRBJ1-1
TGTGCCAGCAGCTTTGGGGTATACACTGAAGCTTTCTTT
CASSFGVYTEAFF
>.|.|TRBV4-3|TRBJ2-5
TGCGCCAGCAGCCAACTAGGGCGCATGGCCCAGTACTTC
CASSQLGRMAQYF
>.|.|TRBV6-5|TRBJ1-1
TGTGCCAGCAGTTACTCGTCTGGGACGACGAAGGCTGAAGCTTTCTTT
CASSYSSGTTKAEAFF
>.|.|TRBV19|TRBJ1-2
TGTGCCGGAAGATTGGGCTATGGCTACACCTTC
CAGRLGYGYTF
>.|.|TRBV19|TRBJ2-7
TGTGCCAGTAGTATGGGGGTAACGAGCTACTACGAGCAGTACTTC
CASSMGVTSYYEQYF
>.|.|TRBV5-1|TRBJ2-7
TGCGCCAGCAGCCCCCGGACATACTCCTACGAGCAGTACTTC
CASSPRTYSYEQYF
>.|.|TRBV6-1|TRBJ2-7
TGTGCCAGCAGTGAAGGGGCCGAGGGGTACGAGCAGTACTTC
CASSEGAEGYEQYF
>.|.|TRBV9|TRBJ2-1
TGTGCCAGCAGCGTGGAGGGTCAGAATGAGCAGTTCTTC
CASSVEGQNEQFF
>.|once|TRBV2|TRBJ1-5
TGTGCCAGCAGTGTGGCTGGGACCCTCAATCAGCCCCAGCATTTT
CASSVAGTLNQPQHF
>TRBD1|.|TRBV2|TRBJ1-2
TGTGCCAGCAGTTTCGATGGGGGGACAGGGAATGGCTACACCTTC
CASSFDGGTGNGYTF
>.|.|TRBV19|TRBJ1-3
TGTGCCAGTAGCCTAACAGAGGAACTCCCCCGTCAAACGAACACCATATATTTT
CASSLTEELPRQTNTIYF
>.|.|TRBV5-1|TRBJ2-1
TGCGCCAGCAGCTTGGACCTAGACAATGAGCAGTTCTTC
CASSLDLDNEQFF
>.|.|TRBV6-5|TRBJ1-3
TGTGCCAGCAGTTACTCTGAGCGGCAGGGTAGCACCATATATTTT
CASSYSERQGSTIYF
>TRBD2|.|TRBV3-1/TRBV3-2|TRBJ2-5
TGTGCCAGCAGCCCGGGACTAGCGACACAAGAGACCCAGTACTTC
CASSPGLATQETQYF
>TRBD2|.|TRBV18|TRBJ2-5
TGTGCCAGCTCACCCCGGACTAGCGGGGGGGGAAGCCAAGAGACCCAGTACTTC
CASSPRTSGGGSQETQYF
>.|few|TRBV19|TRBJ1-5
TGTGCCAGTATGGGCTCCGGGACAAGCAATCAGCCCCAGCATTTT
CASMGSGTSNQPQHF
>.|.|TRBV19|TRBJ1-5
TGTGCCAGTACCTTATCCAGGGAGGGCAATCAGCCCCAGCATTTT
CASTLSREGNQPQHF
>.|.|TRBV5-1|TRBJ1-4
TGCGCCAGCAGCTTGGTTTCCCATCCCGAAAAACTGTTTTTT
CASSLVSHPEKLFF
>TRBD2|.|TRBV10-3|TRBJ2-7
TGTGCCATTGGGACTAGCGGGCCGCCCTACGAGCAGTACTTC
CAIGTSGPPYEQYF
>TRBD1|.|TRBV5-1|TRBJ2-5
TGCGCCAGCAGCTTGGGGGACAGGGAGACCCAGTACTTC
CASSLGDRETQYF
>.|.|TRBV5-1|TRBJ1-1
TGCGCCAGCAGCTTGGGCCAGTCGAACACTGAAGCTTTCTTT
CASSLGQSNTEAFF
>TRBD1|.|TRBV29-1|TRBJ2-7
TGCAGCGTTGAAGGCACGGGACAGGGTGGCTACGAGCAGTACTTC
CSVEGTGQGGYEQYF
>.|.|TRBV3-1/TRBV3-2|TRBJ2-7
TGTGCCAGCAGCCAAGAGGTTCATAGCTCCTACGAGCAGTACTTC
CASSQEVHSSYEQYF
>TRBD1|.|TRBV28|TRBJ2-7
TGTGCCAGCAGTCTCCCCGCGACAGGGCCAATTTCCTACGAGCAGTACTTC
CASSLPATGPISYEQYF
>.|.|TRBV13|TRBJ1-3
TGTGCCAGCAGCGGGGGGTACACCATATATTTT
CASSGGYTIYF
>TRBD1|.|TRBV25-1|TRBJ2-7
TGTGCCAGTGGACAGGGACCTTACGAGCAGTACTTC
CASGQGPYEQYF
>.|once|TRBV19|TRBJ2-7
TGTGCCAGTAGCGTTACAAATACAGGGAAATACGAGCAGTACTTC
CASSVTNTGKYEQYF
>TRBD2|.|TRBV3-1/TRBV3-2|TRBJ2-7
TGTGCCAGCAGCCAAGAACTAGCGGGTGCATCCTACGAGCAGTACTTC
CASSQELAGASYEQYF
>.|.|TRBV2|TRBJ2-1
TGTGCCAGCAGTGAATATCCCCACAGGGATGAGCAGTTCTTC
CASSEYPHRDEQFF
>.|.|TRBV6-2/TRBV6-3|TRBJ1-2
TGTGCCAGCAGTTACGGAAATTTTAACTATGGCTACACCTTC
CASSYGNFNYGYTF
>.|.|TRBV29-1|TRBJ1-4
TGCAGCGTTGGAAAAAGGGCGGGCGAAAAACTGTTTTTT
CSVGKRAGEKLFF